The clone carrying this T cell receptor (beta chain) was found many times. The data stem from a study of Graves' ophthalmopathy and Graves' hyperthyroidism. TCR beta CDR3 amplification used RNA transcripts. Scientists carried out first-round RT-PCR using HTBI primers and then a second-round multiplex PCR. TCRdb redid the calling of the multiplex PCR reads with MiXCR, one entry per CDR3 protein. The repertoire includes about 210,000 distinct CDR3 sequences, over 25% of them detected once, and 9.1% sits in the top ten. Trimming took 0 bases from V and 6 from J, leaving 19 bases between them. The CDR3 covers 17 residues. Germline V lookup: CDR1 MNHEY, CDR2 SVGEGT.

V usage is TRBV6-2 or TRBV6-3 and J usage is TRBJ2-3, with D hard to call. This receptor was taken from a middle-aged man with Graves' ophthalmopathy. The sample comprised peripheral blood. CDR3 in amino acids: CASSYSLTDLGPDTQYF. The CDR3 DNA reads TGTGCCAGCAGTTACTCGCTCACCGACCTAGGCCCGGATACGCAGTATTTT.